These 15 T cell receptor beta chains originate from one sample sequenced in a study of T cell repertoires in cytomegalovirus infection. TCRdb fed the reads into MiXCR, producing one record per CDR3 protein. The table records fewer than 850,000 distinct CDR3 sequences, about 28% of them present only once. Antigen specificity for these receptors is unknown. The sequences come from cultured CD8+ T cells from PBMCs, collected from culture after CMV antigen stimulation. Every receptor here comes from a human donor in good health (CMV status not recorded). Some clones in this sample may be carry-over from other donors' samples.

CDR3 nucleotides: TGTGCCAGCAGCTTAGGTAGCAGACTCCCAGATACGCAGTATTTT. Encoded protein: CASSLGSRLPDTQYF. V is TRBV7-2 and J is TRBJ2-3; D not certain. The V end was cut by 1 base, the J end by 4 bases, with 12 bases between. Germline V lookup: CDR1 SGHTA, CDR2 FQGNSA. This CDR3 has 15 residues.

This clonotype has more than one count but fewer than ten. The chain employs TRBV6-5 and TRBJ1-5; unclear D gene. The germline V gene encodes CDR1 MNHEY and CDR2 SVGAGI. V was cut by 4 bases and J by 4 bases, with 11 bases left in between. The CDR3 runs to 14 residues. For the CDR3, the DNA is TGTGCCAGCAGTTCCTCCCCCTATAATCAGCCCCAGCATTTT. It is translated as CASSSSPYNQPQHF.

The chain joins TRBV20-1 to TRBJ2-7; D is unresolved. Germline-derived CDR1 and CDR2 are DFQATT and SNEGSKA (reference sequence). There are 13 residues in the CDR3. The V end was cut by 3 bases, the J end by 2 bases, with 11 bases between. Here the CDR3 DNA reads TGCAGTGCTAGTGTGACCGCGGCCTACGAGCAGTACTTC. It codes for CSASVTAAYEQYF.

As regards this clonotype: Because it lacks the conserved phenylalanine or tryptophan at the end, this CDR3 is likely a read error. The gene calls are TRBV11-1 and TRBJ2-7; D unclear. V was trimmed by 2 bases and J by 2 bases, leaving 10 bases between them. This CDR3 has 14 residues. The germline CDR1 and CDR2 sequences are SGHAT and FQDESV (reference sequence). CDR3 residues: CASSLTPVPYEQYS. The CDR3 DNA sequence: TGTGCCAGCAGCTTAACCCCGGTCCCCTACGAGCAGTACTCC.

Ten or more counts support this clonotype. The chain carries TRBV7-6 and TRBJ2-3; TRBD2 might be the D (6 bases). The CDR3 has 17 residues. CDR1 and CDR2 (germline): SGHVS, FNYEAQ. Trimming cost V 4 bases and J 0 bases, with 17 bases left between them. The CDR3 DNA follows: TGTGCCAGCAGCTCCGCGGGGCAGCGGCCTAGCACAGATACGCAGTATTTT. It translates to CASSSAGQRPSTDTQYF.

This clonotype appeared many times. The chain carries TRBV19 and TRBJ2-5, with D possibly matching TRBD1 (5 bases). CDR3 length equals 16 residues. V gave up 3 bases and J gave up 2 bases, with 16 bases separating them. The germline V gene has CDR1 LNHDA and CDR2 SQIVND (reference sequence). CDR3: CASSIGYRTSQETQYF. The CDR3, as DNA: TGTGCCAGTAGTATTGGGTACAGGACCTCGCAAGAGACCCAGTACTTC.

This clonotype showed up just a few times. The chain recombines TRBV7-6 with TRBJ2-7, with TRBD1 identical over 8 bases. This CDR3 has 15 residues. Germline V gene data show CDR1 as SGHVS and CDR2 as FNYEAQ. Trimming removed 4 bases from V and 0 bases from J; junction bases left unmatched: 5. The CDR3 here is CASSSGQGSSYEQYV. Here the CDR3 DNA reads TGTGCCAGCAGCTCCGGACAGGGCTCCTCCTACGAGCAGTACGTC.

A note on this clonotype: This sequence may be a read error, since a much larger clone differs from it by one base. The V call is TRBV7-9, the J call TRBJ2-7, with 7 bases matching TRBD1. J was trimmed by 2 bases and V by 4 bases; bases with no gene match: 5. Germline CDR1 is SEHNR and CDR2 is FQNEAQ (reference sequence). The CDR3 is 14 residues long. The CDR3 DNA reads TGTGCCAGCAGCTCACCGGGACAGCCCTACGAGCAGTACTTC. Translated: CASSSPGQPYEQYF.

This clonotype was seen only a few times. The chain carries TRBV6-2 or TRBV6-3 and TRBJ2-2; a weak D match, TRBD1 (7 bases). CDR1 is MNHEY, CDR2 SVGEGT, per germline. Trimming shortened V by 6 bases and J by 3 bases, and 14 bases separated the two germline ends. This CDR3 spans 15 amino acids. CDR3 nucleotide sequence: TGTGCCAGCAGCAAGGCGGGACAGTACACCGGGGAGCTGTTTTTT. Amino acids: CASSKAGQYTGELFF.

This clonotype was seen a handful of times. The chain carries TRBV7-9 and TRBJ2-1; D remains ambiguous. The CDR3 consists of 16 residues. Trimming took 3 bases from V and 8 from J, leaving 20 bases between them. Germline CDR1 SEHNR, CDR2 FQNEAQ (reference sequence). The CDR3 nucleotides read TGTGCCAGCAGCTTTCGTTCACCCACCCTTTTTGATGAGCAGTTCTTC. As protein: CASSFRSPTLFDEQFF. Full variable domain (rest looked up from reference TRBV7-9 and TRBJ2-1): DTGVSQNPRHKITKRGQNVTFRCDPISEHNRLYWYRQTLGQGPEFLTYFQNEAQLEKSRLLSDRFSAERPKGSFSTLEIQRTEQGDSAMYLCASSFRSPTLFDEQFFGPGTRLTVL.

The genes are TRBV19 and TRBJ2-3; 9 bases are shared with TRBD2. CDR1 LNHDA and CDR2 SQIVND come from the germline V gene (reference sequence). Losses at the gene ends were 5 bases for V and 1 base for J; bases not matched to a gene: 13. CDR3 size: 18 residues. CDR3 residues: CASSGIGGGADGTDTQYF. The DNA for the CDR3 is TGTGCCAGTAGTGGGATAGGCGGGGGGGCCGACGGCACAGATACGCAGTATTTT.

This clonotype has a single count. CDR3 DNA sequence: TGTGCCAGTAGTACCCCGACAGGATACTATGGCTACACCTTC. This sequence encodes CASSTPTGYYGYTF. V and J are TRBV19 and TRBJ1-2; D might be TRBD1 (6 bases). Germline CDR1 and CDR2: LNHDA and SQIVND (reference sequence). The CDR3 totals 14 residues. The ends were cut back, 4 bases at V and 3 bases at J, with 12 bases in the middle.

This clonotype was counted between two and nine times. The chain joins TRBV6-2 or TRBV6-3 to TRBJ1-1; D unresolved. V was shortened by 2 bases and J by 4 bases, with 14 bases between the two germline ends. The CDR3 is 15 residues long. Germline-derived CDR1 and CDR2 are MNHEY and SVGEGT. The CDR3 protein is CASSYLKVWGTEAFF. CDR3 sequence (DNA): TGTGCCAGCAGTTACCTCAAGGTATGGGGCACTGAAGCTTTCTTT.

V and J are TRBV6-2 or TRBV6-3 and TRBJ2-7; 9 bases map to TRBD1. Germline CDR1 MNHEY, CDR2 SVGEGT. V lost 6 bases, J lost 3 bases, and 12 bases stayed unmatched. The CDR3 loop spans 16 amino acids. CDR3 nucleotides: TGTGCCAGCAGCTCACTCCCGGGACAGGGAAACTACGAGCAGTACGTC. This sequence encodes CASSSLPGQGNYEQYV.

This clonotype was seen more than once but under ten times. As DNA, the CDR3 is TGTGCCAGCAGTTCCACAGGGATTTTACCTTACAATGAGCAGTTCTTC. Translating it yields CASSSTGILPYNEQFF. The V and J genes are TRBV12-3 or TRBV12-4 and TRBJ2-1; possible D gene TRBD1, 6 bases. The CDR3 is made up of 16 amino acids. The ends were cut back, 4 bases at V and 4 bases at J, with 17 bases in the middle.